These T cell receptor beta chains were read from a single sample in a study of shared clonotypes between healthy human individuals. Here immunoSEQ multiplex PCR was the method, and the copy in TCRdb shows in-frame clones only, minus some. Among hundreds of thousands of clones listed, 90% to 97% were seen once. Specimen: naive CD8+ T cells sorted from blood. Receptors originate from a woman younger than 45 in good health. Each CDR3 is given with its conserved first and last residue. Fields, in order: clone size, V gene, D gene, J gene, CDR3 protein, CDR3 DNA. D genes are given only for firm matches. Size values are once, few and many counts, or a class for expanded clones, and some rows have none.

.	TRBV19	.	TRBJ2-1	CASSIDGESEQFF	TGTGCCAGTAGTATCGATGGGGAGAGTGAGCAGTTCTTC
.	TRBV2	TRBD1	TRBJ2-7	CASRDTGTGSSYEQYF	TGTGCCAGCAGAGATACCGGGACAGGGAGCTCCTACGAGCAGTACTTC
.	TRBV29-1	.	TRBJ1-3	CSVEEEGVTIYF	TGCAGCGTTGAAGAAGAGGGGGTGACCATATATTTT
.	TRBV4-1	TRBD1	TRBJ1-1	CASSQAAGGNTEAFF	TGCGCCAGCAGCCAAGCCGCAGGGGGGAACACTGAAGCTTTCTTT
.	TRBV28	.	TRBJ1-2	CASSPHRDVDGYTF	TGTGCCAGCAGTCCCCACAGGGACGTGGATGGCTACACCTTC
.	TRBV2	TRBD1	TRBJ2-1	CASREGQDGNEQFF	TGTGCCAGCAGGGAGGGACAGGACGGGAATGAGCAGTTCTTC
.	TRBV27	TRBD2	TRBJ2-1	CASRSLAGGNEQFF	TGTGCCAGCAGGAGTCTAGCGGGAGGCAATGAGCAGTTCTTC
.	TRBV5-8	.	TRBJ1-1	CASSLSSPEAFF	TGTGCCAGCAGCTTGAGTTCCCCAGAAGCTTTCTTT
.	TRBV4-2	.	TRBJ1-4	CASDEGFGGREKLFF	TGTGCCAGCGACGAGGGGTTCGGGGGGCGTGAAAAACTGTTTTTT
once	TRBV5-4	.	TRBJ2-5	CASSSESQETQYF	TGTGCCAGCAGCTCGGAAAGTCAAGAGACCCAGTACTTC
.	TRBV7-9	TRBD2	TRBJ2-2	CASSFLLSGRTNTGELFF	TGTGCCAGCAGCTTTTTGCTTAGCGGGAGGACGAACACCGGGGAGCTGTTTTTT
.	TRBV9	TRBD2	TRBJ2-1	CASSALAGTSEYNEQFF	TGTGCCAGCAGCGCATTAGCCGGGACTAGCGAATACAATGAGCAGTTCTTC
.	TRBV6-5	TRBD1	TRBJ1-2	CASRQTGFGYTF	TGTGCCAGCAGACAGACAGGGTTCGGCTACACCTTC
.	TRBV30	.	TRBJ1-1	CACKVVGGTEAFF	TGTGCCTGCAAGGTCGTGGGCGGCACTGAAGCTTTCTTT
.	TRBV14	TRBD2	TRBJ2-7	CASSQFGGGSYEQYF	TGTGCCAGCAGCCAATTTGGGGGAGGGAGCTACGAGCAGTACTTC
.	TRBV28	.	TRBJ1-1	CASSFGWDKGGTEAFF	TGTGCCAGCAGTTTTGGGTGGGACAAAGGAGGCACTGAAGCTTTCTTT
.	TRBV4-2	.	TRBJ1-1	CASSQQRRANTEAFF	TGTGCCAGCAGCCAACAACGACGCGCTAACACTGAAGCTTTCTTT
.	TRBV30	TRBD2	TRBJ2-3	CAWSLSSGSVYTQYF	TGTGCCTGGAGTCTTTCTAGCGGGTCGGTATATACGCAGTATTTT
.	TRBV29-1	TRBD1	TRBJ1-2	CSVEEYRGDNYGYTF	TGCAGCGTTGAAGAGTACAGGGGAGATAACTATGGCTACACCTTC
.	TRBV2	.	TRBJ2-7	CASSERGTDYEQYF	TGTGCCAGCAGTGAAAGGGGCACCGACTACGAGCAGTACTTC
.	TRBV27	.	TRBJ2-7	CASSMGRTYEQYF	TGTGCCAGCAGTATGGGACGGACTTACGAGCAGTACTTC
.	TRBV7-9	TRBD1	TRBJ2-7	CASSLVGQTYEQYF	TGTGCCAGCAGCTTAGTGGGACAGACCTACGAGCAGTACTTC
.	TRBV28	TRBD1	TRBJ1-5	CATSKRDRLQPQHF	TGTGCCACCAGCAAGCGGGACAGACTTCAGCCCCAGCATTTT
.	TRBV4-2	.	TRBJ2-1	CASSQDREWGYNEQFF	TGTGCCAGCAGCCAAGATAGGGAGTGGGGCTACAATGAGCAGTTCTTC
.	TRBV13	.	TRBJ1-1	CASSSGQTDPGAFF	TGTGCCAGCAGCAGTGGACAGACCGATCCCGGAGCTTTCTTT
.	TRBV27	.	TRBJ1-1	CASSLFGLGTEAFF	TGTGCCAGCAGTTTATTTGGGTTAGGCACTGAAGCTTTCTTT
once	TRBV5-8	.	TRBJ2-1	CASSWRVNEQFF	TGTGCCAGCAGCTGGAGGGTGAATGAGCAGTTCTTC
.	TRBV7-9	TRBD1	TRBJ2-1	CASSQGAGRFDEQFF	TGTGCCAGCAGCCAGGGGGCGGGTAGGTTCGATGAGCAGTTCTTC
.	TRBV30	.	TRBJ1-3	CAWSGGTDSGNTIYF	TGTGCCTGGAGTGGGGGGACGGACTCTGGAAACACCATATATTTT
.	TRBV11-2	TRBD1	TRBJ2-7	CASSPGTGSHEQYF	TGTGCCAGCAGCCCCGGGACAGGGTCGCACGAGCAGTACTTC
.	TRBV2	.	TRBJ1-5	CASSETSEGNQPQHF	TGTGCCAGCAGTGAGACTAGCGAGGGGAATCAGCCCCAGCATTTT
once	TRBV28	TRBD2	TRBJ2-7	CASSFPAGGAYEQYF	TGTGCCAGCAGTTTCCCAGCGGGAGGAGCCTACGAGCAGTACTTC
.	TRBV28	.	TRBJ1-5	CASSLGSYQPQHF	TGTGCCAGCAGTTTGGGCAGTTATCAGCCCCAGCATTTT
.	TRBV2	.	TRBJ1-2	CASSEAQGSTGYTF	TGTGCCAGCAGTGAAGCTCAGGGTAGTACTGGCTACACCTTC
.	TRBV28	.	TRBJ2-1	CASSPQGIGVEQFF	TGTGCCAGCAGTCCGCAGGGGATTGGGGTTGAGCAGTTCTTC
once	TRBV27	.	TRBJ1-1	CASSYLPAMNTEAFF	TGTGCCAGCAGTTACCTCCCAGCGATGAACACTGAAGCTTTCTTT
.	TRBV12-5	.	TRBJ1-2	CASGLVGRTLYGYTF	TGTGCTAGTGGTTTGGTAGGCAGGACCCTTTATGGCTACACCTTC
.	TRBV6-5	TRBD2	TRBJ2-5	CASSQRLALETQYF	TGTGCCAGCAGTCAAAGACTAGCGCTAGAGACCCAGTACTTC
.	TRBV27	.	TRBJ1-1	CASSSARDSRKGTFF	TGTGCCAGCAGTTCCGCCCGGGACTCAAGAAAGGGGACTTTCTTT
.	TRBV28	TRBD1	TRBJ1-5	CASSSFDREGNQPQHF	TGTGCCAGCAGTTCTTTCGACAGGGAGGGCAATCAGCCCCAGCATTTT
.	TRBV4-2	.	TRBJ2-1	CASSQEVGSIIYNEQFF	TGTGCCAGCAGCCAGGAAGTAGGCTCCATCATCTACAATGAGCAGTTCTTC
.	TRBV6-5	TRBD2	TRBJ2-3	CASSLAGLGDTQYF	TGTGCCAGCAGTTTAGCGGGATTGGGAGATACGCAGTATTTT
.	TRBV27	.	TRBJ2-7	CASSSTGYSPEQYF	TGTGCCAGCAGTTCTACAGGGTATTCCCCCGAGCAGTACTTC
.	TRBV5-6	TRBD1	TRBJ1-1	CASTPWGQGAWGTEAFF	TGTGCCAGCACCCCCTGGGGACAGGGGGCTTGGGGCACTGAAGCTTTCTTT